A selection of T cell receptor beta chains follows, all from one sample in a study of cytomegalovirus exposure and HLA in healthy donors. TCRdb keeps only in-frame clones here, not all; method: immunoSEQ multiplex PCR. This table holds approximately 88,000 clones, around 84% found once. Input material: PBMCs. Receptors originate from a man between 18 and 35 years old in good health and CMV-seronegative. The CDR3 runs from the conserved cysteine through the conserved F or W. D genes are given only for firm matches. Size values are once, few and many counts, or a class for expanded clones, and some rows have none.

abundance	v_gene	d_gene	j_gene	CDR3nt	CDR3aa
few	TRBV9	.	TRBJ2-5	TGTGCCAGCAGCGTAGGCGTGGACTGGACCCAAGAGACCCAGTACTTC	CASSVGVDWTQETQYF
.	TRBV28	.	TRBJ1-2	TGTGCCAGCAGTTTCGGTCTGGTCTATGGCTACACCTTC	CASSFGLVYGYTF
.	TRBV10-3	.	TRBJ1-2	TGTGCCATCATGGACCCGACAGCGCTCTATGGCTACACCTTC	CAIMDPTALYGYTF
.	TRBV6-5	.	TRBJ1-1	TGTGCCAGCACCAAGTCCGGGAGGCAAGCTTTCTTT	CASTKSGRQAFF
.	TRBV4-1	TRBD1	TRBJ1-1	TGCGCCAGCAGCCAGCCCCCCCACAGGGGGCGCCGAACTGAAGCTTTCTTT	CASSQPPHRGRRTEAFF
.	TRBV27	.	TRBJ2-1	TGTGCCAGCAGTTCCCCGGTCTTTGAGCAGTTCTTC	CASSSPVFEQFF
.	TRBV9	TRBD1	TRBJ1-1	TGTGCCAGCAGCGTAGCTGGACCGGGACAGGGGGGGTCTGAAGCTTTCTTT	CASSVAGPGQGGSEAFF
few	TRBV13	TRBD1	TRBJ2-7	TGTGCCAGCAGCTCGGGACAGTTAGCTCTCTCCTACGAGCAGTACTTC	CASSSGQLALSYEQYF
.	TRBV5-6	.	TRBJ2-1	TGTGCCAGCAGCTCCCAGGTTTTAGAGCAGTTCTTC	CASSSQVLEQFF
.	TRBV5-1	.	TRBJ2-7	TGCGCCAGCAGCCCGTATCCCCAAGAGGAGCAGTACTTC	CASSPYPQEEQYF
.	TRBV30	.	TRBJ2-7	TGTGCCTGGATGGGGGCGAACCCCTCCTACGAGCAGTACTTC	CAWMGANPSYEQYF